The 10 T cell receptor beta chains below come from one sample, sequenced in a study of OX40 agonist ivuxolimab in advanced cancers. The table came from immunoSEQ multiplex PCR; TCRdb's copy has only in-frame clones and leaves some out. This sample has 100,000 to 150,000 clones; 85% to 95% occur once, and the top ten carry more than 0.7%. The sample consisted of CD4+ or CD8+ T cells sorted from blood, taken in a trial of the OX40 agonist ivuxolimab. The receptors derive from an adult with an advanced solid tumor such as melanoma, head and neck, liver or kidney cancer.

This clone has more than one count but fewer than ten. The chain links TRBV2 to TRBJ2-7; TRBD1 agrees at 9 bases. CDR1 SNHLY and CDR2 FYNNEI come from the germline V gene. The CDR3 loop spans 14 amino acids. Trimming at V came to 6 bases and at J to 6 bases, leaving 9 bases not matched to a gene. The CDR3 DNA sequence: TGTGCCAGCAGGAAAGTGGACAGGGGAGGCGAGCAGTACTTC. Protein: CASRKVDRGGEQYF.

J is TRBJ2-7 and V is TRBV10-3; a possible D gene is TRBD2 (6 bases). V was trimmed by 9 bases and J by 6 bases, leaving 21 bases between them. Germline V lookup: CDR1 ENHRY, CDR2 SYGVKD. CDR3 length equals 14 residues. The CDR3 sequence: CAMRSTLALGEQYF. CDR3 bases: TGTGCCATGCGATCCACCCTAGCGTTAGGCGAGCAGTACTTC.

V is TRBV5-4 and J is TRBJ1-1; 7 bases map to TRBD1. The V gene's germline CDR1 is SGHNT and CDR2 YYREEE (reference sequence). This CDR3 spans 13 amino acids. V shed 0 bases, J shed 7 bases, and the junction held 3 bases outside the gene matches. CDR3 bases: TGTGCCAGCAGCTTGGAGGACAGGTTTGAAGCTTTCTTT. Encoded protein: CASSLEDRFEAFF.

The chain couples TRBV2 to TRBJ1-1, with TRBD1 identical over 8 bases. The CDR3 loop spans 15 amino acids. Trimming at V came to 7 bases and at J to 0 bases, leaving 7 bases not matched to a gene. CDR1 is SNHLY and CDR2 is FYNNEI in the germline V gene. CDR3 in DNA: TGTGCCAGCAACTGGGACAGGCACTTGAACACTGAAGCTTTCTTT. Translation gives CASNWDRHLNTEAFF.

The chain links TRBV25-1 to TRBJ2-3, with D possibly TRBD2 on 6 matching bases. The CDR3 loop spans 14 amino acids. Deletions cut 7 bases from V and 2 bases from J, with 13 bases between. Germline-derived CDR1 and CDR2 are MGHDK and SYGVNS. This chain's CDR3 is CASTALASTDTQYF. The DNA for the CDR3 is TGTGCCAGCACTGCACTAGCTTCCACAGATACGCAGTATTTT. Complete variable domain (other parts from reference TRBV25-1 and TRBJ2-3): EADIYQTPRYLVIGTGKKITLECSQTMGHDKMYWYQQDPGMELHLIHYSYGVNSTEKGDLSSESTVSRIRTEHFPLTLESARPSHTSQYLCASTALASTDTQYFGPGTRLTVL.

The V gene is TRBV27, the J gene TRBJ1-1, with 10 bases identical to TRBD1. With 5 bases clipped from V and 3 bases from J, the junction kept 3 bases outside the gene matches. This CDR3 has 14 residues. Germline loops: CDR1 MNHEY, CDR2 SMNVEV (reference sequence). CDR3 residues: CASSLGTGDTEAFF. The CDR3 bases are TGTGCCAGCAGTCTCGGGACAGGGGACACTGAAGCTTTCTTT.

The V call is TRBV28, the J call TRBJ2-5; D is ambiguous. Germline CDR1 and CDR2: MDHEN and SYDVKM. The CDR3 covers 15 residues. V lost 6 bases and J lost 0, with 14 bases in between. As DNA, the CDR3 is TGTGCCAGCAGCTCATCCGCAGTCTACCAAGAGACCCAGTACTTC. Protein: CASSSSAVYQETQYF.

The chain has TRBV30 and TRBJ2-7; 8 nucleotides agree with TRBD1. The CDR3 spans 13 residues. The V segment lost 0 bases and the J segment 3 bases; nucleotides outside the gene matches: 1. Looked up from germline, CDR1 is GTSNPN and CDR2 is SVGIG (reference sequence). The CDR3 here is CAWSVGTGYEQYF. The CDR3 region has the DNA TGTGCCTGGAGTGTAGGGACAGGCTACGAGCAGTACTTC.

The V and J genes are TRBV5-4 and TRBJ2-7, with D perhaps TRBD1 (5 bases). Trimming removed 0 bases at V and 3 bases at J, with 7 bases between. The length of the CDR3 is 13 residues. Looked up from germline, CDR1 is SGHNT and CDR2 is YYREEE (reference sequence). The chain's CDR3 is CASSLGRDYEQYF. The DNA of the CDR3 is TGTGCCAGCAGCTTGGGCAGGGACTACGAGCAGTACTTC.

V is TRBV19 and J is TRBJ1-1; D is unresolved. V was pared by 4 bases and J by 5 bases, with 8 bases between. Per germline, CDR1 LNHDA and CDR2 SQIVND (reference sequence). The CDR3 extends over 12 amino acids. The CDR3 DNA is TGTGCCAGTAGTACCCCCTGGACTGAAGCTTTCTTT. Translating it yields CASSTPWTEAFF.